Shown below are 3 T cell receptor beta chains from a single sample sequenced in a study of OX40 agonist ivuxolimab in advanced cancers. TCRdb's table, derived via immunoSEQ multiplex PCR, lists solely in-frame clones and lacks some. This table holds approximately 22,000 clones, over 80% found once. Sequencing used CD4+ or CD8+ T cells sorted from blood, obtained in a trial of the OX40 agonist ivuxolimab. These receptors came from an adult with an advanced solid tumor such as melanoma, head and neck, liver or kidney cancer.

The genes are TRBV15 and TRBJ1-5; no clear D gene. V shed 0 bases and J shed 5 bases, with 14 bases lying between them. The CDR3 consists of 16 residues. Germline CDR1 reads LNHNV; CDR2 reads YYDKDF (reference sequence). The CDR3 spells CATSRDFGGPDQPQHF. CDR3 sequence (DNA): TGTGCCACCAGCAGAGATTTTGGAGGGCCCGATCAGCCCCAGCATTTT. The full variable domain, rest sourced from reference TRBV15 and TRBJ1-5, is DAMVIQNPRYQVTQFGKPVTLSCSQTLNHNVMYWYQQKSSQAPKLLFHYYDKDFNNEADTPDNFQSRRPNTSFCFLDIRSPGLGDTAMYLCATSRDFGGPDQPQHFGDGTRLSIL.

V is TRBV6-6 and J is TRBJ2-1; TRBD2 matches at 8 bases. V lost 5 bases and J lost 11; bases outside the gene matches: 11. Germline CDR1 reads MNHNY; CDR2 reads SVGAGI (reference sequence). CDR3 length equals 14 residues. CDR3 sequence: CASSPLGGRIKQFF. The CDR3 DNA is TGTGCCAGCAGTCCGCTGGGCGGGAGGATCAAGCAGTTCTTC.

The chain combines TRBV12-5 with TRBJ2-7; D call uncertain. Germline V lookup: CDR1 LGHNT, CDR2 FRNRAP. Trimming stripped 5 bases from V and 4 bases from J, with 15 bases between. This CDR3 comprises 14 residues. CDR3 loop: CASGLHGSRYEQYF. CDR3 nucleotide sequence: TGTGCTAGTGGTCTACATGGAAGCAGATACGAGCAGTACTTC.